This is a list of T cell receptor beta chains from one sample in a study of blood T cell repertoires in COVID-19. Sequenced by immunoSEQ multiplex PCR; TCRdb stores in-frame clones only, minus some. Here the sample spans 130,000 or so clones, roughly 90% being singletons. Sample: peripheral blood. These receptor sequences come from a man aged 50 to 59 with acute or convalescent COVID-19. Each CDR3 is given without its conserved first and last residue.

v_gene: TRBV19
CDR3aa: ASSIPGQGTYTQY

v_gene: TRBV25-1
CDR3aa: ASKLGNTIY

v_gene: TRBV30
CDR3aa: AWSGTTTGQPQH

v_gene: TRBV15
CDR3aa: ATEGQGIRSGANVLT

v_gene: TRBV5-6
CDR3aa: ASSLRGNRGSYGYT

v_gene: TRBV5-1
CDR3aa: ASSWRGTGELF

v_gene: TRBV27
CDR3aa: ASSLSGPPNQPQH

v_gene: TRBV19
CDR3aa: ASSTLGGDRYGYT

v_gene: TRBV27
CDR3aa: ASSLSGTAYNEQF

v_gene: TRBV19
CDR3aa: ASSIGTGGPEAF

v_gene: TRBV27
CDR3aa: ASSSGTGGSTDTQY

v_gene: TRBV19
CDR3aa: ARRWTANETDTQY

v_gene: TRBV19
CDR3aa: ASSPTGDTGELF

v_gene: TRBV18
CDR3aa: ASSRLAAYEQY

v_gene: TRBV27
CDR3aa: ASSLERDQPQH

v_gene: TRBV30
CDR3aa: AWSGWTARGLAGGPSTDTQY

v_gene: TRBV30
CDR3aa: AWSVGGRNGYT

v_gene: TRBV5-4
CDR3aa: ASSPGLRAQETQY

v_gene: TRBV19
CDR3aa: ASSPTLAGLEPLH

v_gene: TRBV5-6
CDR3aa: ASSSPEGWRSYEQY

v_gene: TRBV19
CDR3aa: ASSIDGEAITALAKNIQY

v_gene: TRBV6-6
CDR3aa: ASSYSNAGTEAF

v_gene: TRBV5-4
CDR3aa: ASSSDRARGTDTQY

v_gene: TRBV19
CDR3aa: ASSALRDSRTDTQY

v_gene: TRBV24-1
CDR3aa: ATSVGGRADNEQF

v_gene: TRBV3-1/TRBV3-2
CDR3aa: ASSQGDRIYGYT

v_gene: TRBV7-9
CDR3aa: ASSLGRQGRYEQY

v_gene: TRBV21-1
CDR3aa: ASSKRGRAINYGYT

v_gene: TRBV5-1
CDR3aa: ASSLGQGLHEAF

v_gene: TRBV6-5
CDR3aa: ASRRTDSGNTIY

v_gene: TRBV28
CDR3aa: ASIGTGVNSPLH

v_gene: TRBV7-9
CDR3aa: ASSSTGRQETQY

v_gene: TRBV9
CDR3aa: ASSGRDSEKTQY

v_gene: TRBV18
CDR3aa: ASSTDRGSEQY

v_gene: TRBV5-1
CDR3aa: ASSVTSGEKSSYEQY